These T cell receptor beta chains were read from a single sample in a study of response to subunit inactivated influenza vaccine. In TCRdb, the RT-PCR reads were re-called with MiXCR into one record per CDR3 protein. The sample holds hundreds of thousands of distinct CDR3 sequences, 25% seen once. Sample: CD4+ T cells sorted from PBMCs, taken 5 to 6 days after vaccination. Every receptor here comes from a man aged 50-60 years who received an inactivated influenza vaccine. CDR3s include the opening cysteine and the closing phenylalanine or tryptophan. Fields, in order: CDR3 length, V gene, J gene, CDR3 protein.

13	TRBV28	TRBJ2-4	CASALSPKNIQYF
16	TRBV7-8	TRBJ2-5	CASSPDPTGRQETQYF
13	TRBV10-3	TRBJ2-6	CANAPSGANVLTF
14	TRBV7-2	TRBJ1-2	CASIPGQLNYGYTF
13	TRBV10-3	TRBJ2-5	CAISGQGRETQYF
14	TRBV20-1	TRBJ2-1	CSASGGAPHNEQFF
13	TRBV19	TRBJ1-2	CASSIDWLGGYTF
13	TRBV19	TRBJ2-1	CASSIGGNNEQFF
14	TRBV5-5	TRBJ1-5	CASRPRPGDQPQHF
9	TRBV9	TRBJ2-7	CATEHEQYF
14	TRBV11-2	TRBJ2-7	CASSLDIGQGEQYF
15	TRBV12-3/TRBV12-4	TRBJ1-5	CASSRTGDYYQPQHF
16	TRBV6-2/TRBV6-3	TRBJ2-7	CASSYRPGQSSYEQYF
13	TRBV5-1	TRBJ1-5	CASSLGQRQPQHF
15	TRBV7-2	TRBJ2-1	CASSPGFGRAREQFF
16	TRBV5-1	TRBJ1-6	CASSFWGIGTNSPLHF
16	TRBV10-1	TRBJ1-3	CASSDSGQKTGNTIYF
15	TRBV5-1	TRBJ2-2	CASSLLAQDTGELFF
15	TRBV5-8	TRBJ2-1	CASSLAGLALNEQFF
18	TRBV7-2	TRBJ2-3	CASSLAGTSGRGTDTQYF
15	TRBV12-3/TRBV12-4	TRBJ2-2	CASSPSEGNTGELFF
16	TRBV3-1	TRBJ2-5	CASSQNSRLSTETQYF
14	TRBV18	TRBJ2-7	CASSGGVGAYEQYF
14	TRBV7-9	TRBJ2-7	CASSFAEAGYEQYF
11	TRBV19	TRBJ2-3	CASSIFGTQYF
14	TRBV12-3/TRBV12-4	TRBJ2-2	CASSLAGRTGELFF
16	TRBV20-1	TRBJ2-5	CSARDSRGQWGETQYF